This T cell receptor (beta chain) was documented in a study of identical twins. TCRdb used MiXCR to reprocess the 5' RACE reads, holding one entry per CDR3 protein. This sample has 400,000 to 600,000 distinct CDR3 sequences, with 20% to 25% found just once. Germline assignment: CDR1 MNHEY and CDR2 SMNVEV (reference sequence). There are 18 residues in the CDR3. V shed 6 bases and J 1 base; nucleotides not matched to a gene: 7. On this clonotype itself: As yet, its antigen is unknown.

Notes on the study in general: Excess low generation probability was seen in twin-shared out-of-frame alpha sequences.

This sample was shared with a second study, whose subject was yellow fever vaccine responses in identical twins. That study reports: Reportedly, the T cell response mounted by twins to vaccine seemed partly convergent, partly personalized.

The chain combines TRBV27 with TRBJ2-2, with 14 nucleotides matching TRBD2. Sequenced sample: CD4+ T cells sorted from blood. This receptor was taken from a woman younger than 35 in good health. The CDR3 sequence: CASSRLGLAGGNTGELFF. In DNA, the CDR3 is TGTGCCAGCAGCCGTCTAGGACTAGCGGGGGGGAACACCGGGGAGCTGTTTTTT.